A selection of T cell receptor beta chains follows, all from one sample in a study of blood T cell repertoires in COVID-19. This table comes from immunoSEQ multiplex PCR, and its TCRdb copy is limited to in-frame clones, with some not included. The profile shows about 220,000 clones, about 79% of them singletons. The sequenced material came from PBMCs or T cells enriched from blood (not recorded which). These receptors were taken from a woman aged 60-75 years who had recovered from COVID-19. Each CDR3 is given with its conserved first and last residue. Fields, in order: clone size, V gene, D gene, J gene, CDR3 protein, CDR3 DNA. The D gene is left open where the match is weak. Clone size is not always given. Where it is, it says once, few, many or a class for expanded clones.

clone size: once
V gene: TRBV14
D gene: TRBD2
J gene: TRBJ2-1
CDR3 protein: CASSQGLAGVEEQFF
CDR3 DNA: TGTGCCAGCAGCCAGGGGCTAGCGGGAGTTGAAGAGCAGTTCTTC

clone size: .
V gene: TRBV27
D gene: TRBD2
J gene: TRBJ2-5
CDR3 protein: CASRPWVSSGRARQETQYF
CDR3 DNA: TGTGCCAGCAGGCCTTGGGTGTCTAGCGGGAGGGCCCGACAAGAGACCCAGTACTTC

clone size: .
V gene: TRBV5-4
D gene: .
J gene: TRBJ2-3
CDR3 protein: CASRPKSGDTQYF
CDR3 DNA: TGTGCCAGCAGACCCAAGAGCGGGGATACGCAGTATTTT

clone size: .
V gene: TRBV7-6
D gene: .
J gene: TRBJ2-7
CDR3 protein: CASARGPYEQYF
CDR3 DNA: TGTGCCAGTGCTCGGGGTCCTTACGAGCAGTACTTC

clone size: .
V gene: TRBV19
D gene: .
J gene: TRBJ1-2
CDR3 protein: CASRVGGFGHGYTF
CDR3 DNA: TGTGCCAGTAGGGTGGGGGGATTTGGCCATGGCTACACCTTC

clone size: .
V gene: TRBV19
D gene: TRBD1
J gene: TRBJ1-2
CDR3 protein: CASSIRGQSTNYGYTF
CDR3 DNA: TGTGCCAGTAGTATCCGGGGACAGTCTACTAACTATGGCTACACCTTC

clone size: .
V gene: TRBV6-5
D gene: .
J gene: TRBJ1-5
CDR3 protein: CASSLRGVAQPQHF
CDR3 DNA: TGTGCCAGCAGCCTTCGGGGGGTTGCTCAGCCCCAGCATTTT

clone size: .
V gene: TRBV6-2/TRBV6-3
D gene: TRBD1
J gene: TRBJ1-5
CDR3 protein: CASSNRGQNNQPQHF
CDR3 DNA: TGTGCCAGCAGTAACAGGGGGCAAAACAATCAGCCCCAGCATTTT

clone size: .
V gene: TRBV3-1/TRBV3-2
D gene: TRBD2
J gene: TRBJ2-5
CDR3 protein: CASSQAPASGSVETQYF
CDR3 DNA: TGTGCCAGCAGCCAAGCCCCGGCTAGCGGGAGTGTGGAGACCCAGTACTTC

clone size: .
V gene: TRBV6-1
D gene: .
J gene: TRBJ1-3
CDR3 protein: CASSVLRPGSGNTIYF
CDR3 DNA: TGTGCCAGCAGTGTGTTGCGCCCAGGGTCTGGAAACACCATATATTTT

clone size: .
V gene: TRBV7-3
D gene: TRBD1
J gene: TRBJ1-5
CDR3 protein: CASSSLQGAPQHF
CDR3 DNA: TGTGCCAGCAGCTCCTTACAGGGGGCCCCACAGCATTTT